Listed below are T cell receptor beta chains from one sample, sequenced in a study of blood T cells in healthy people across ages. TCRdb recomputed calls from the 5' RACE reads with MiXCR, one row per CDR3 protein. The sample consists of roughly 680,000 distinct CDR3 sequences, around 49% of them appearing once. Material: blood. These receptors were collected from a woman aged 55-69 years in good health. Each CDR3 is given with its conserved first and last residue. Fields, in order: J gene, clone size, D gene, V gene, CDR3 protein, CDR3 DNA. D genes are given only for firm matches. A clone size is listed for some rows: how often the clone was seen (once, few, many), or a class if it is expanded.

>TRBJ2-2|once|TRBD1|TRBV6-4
CASSDDRGGELFF
TGTGCCAGCAGTGACGACAGGGGCGGGGAGCTGTTTTTT
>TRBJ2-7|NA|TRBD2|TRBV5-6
CASSRGSSGIVYEQYF
TGTGCCAGCAGCAGGGGCTCTAGCGGGATTGTGTACGAGCAGTACTTC
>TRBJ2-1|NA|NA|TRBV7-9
CASSLGRVNYNEQFF
TGTGCCAGCAGCTTAGGCAGGGTAAATTACAATGAGCAGTTCTTC
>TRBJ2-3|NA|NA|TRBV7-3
CASSPSVSTDTQYF
TGTGCCAGCAGCCCTTCTGTCAGCACGGATACGCAGTATTTT
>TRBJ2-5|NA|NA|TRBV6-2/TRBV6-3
CASSRDEQETQYF
TGTGCCAGCAGTCGGGACGAACAAGAGACCCAGTACTTC
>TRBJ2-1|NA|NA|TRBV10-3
CAISLVGVQFF
TGTGCCATCAGTTTGGTTGGTGTGCAGTTCTTC
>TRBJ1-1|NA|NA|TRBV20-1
CSASLGGNTEAFF
TGCAGTGCTAGCTTGGGGGGTAACACTGAAGCTTTCTTT
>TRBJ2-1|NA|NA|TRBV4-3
CASSQRSGNEQFF
TGCGCCAGCAGCCAGCGATCGGGCAATGAGCAGTTCTTC
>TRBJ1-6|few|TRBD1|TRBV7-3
CASSRGTGEGSPLHF
TGTGCCAGCAGTCGTGGGACAGGGGAAGGTTCACCCCTCCACTTT
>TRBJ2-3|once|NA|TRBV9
CASSDGTAPDTQYF
TGTGCCAGCAGCGACGGGACCGCCCCGGATACGCAGTATTTT
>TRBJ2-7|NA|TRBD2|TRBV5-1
CASSLGAGGPYEQYF
TGCGCCAGCAGCTTGGGAGCGGGAGGTCCCTACGAGCAGTACTTC
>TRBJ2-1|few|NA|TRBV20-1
CSAGVVYNEQFF
TGCAGTGCTGGGGTGGTTTACAATGAGCAGTTCTTC
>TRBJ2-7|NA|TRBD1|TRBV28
CASGDRGLEQYF
TGTGCCAGCGGGGACAGGGGTCTCGAGCAGTACTTC
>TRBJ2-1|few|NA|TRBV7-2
CASSLNGKGNNEQFF
TGTGCCAGCAGCTTAAACGGGAAGGGAAACAATGAGCAGTTCTTC
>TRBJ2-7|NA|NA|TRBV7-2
CASSFRKQSYEQYF
TGTGCCAGCAGCTTTCGAAAGCAGTCCTACGAGCAGTACTTC
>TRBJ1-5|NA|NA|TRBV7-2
CASSLIDTQPQHF
TGTGCCAGCAGCTTAATAGATACTCAGCCCCAGCATTTT
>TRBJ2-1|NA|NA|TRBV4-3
CASSQGPYWDEQFF
TGCGCCAGCAGCCAAGGACCCTATTGGGATGAGCAGTTCTTC
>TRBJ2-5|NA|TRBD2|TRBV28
CASGIAGGPGNEQYF
TGTGCCAGCGGCATAGCGGGAGGGCCGGGCAATGAGCAGTACTTC
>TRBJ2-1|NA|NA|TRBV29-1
CSVEIYNGQFF
TGCAGCGTTGAGATTTACAATGGGCAGTTCTTC
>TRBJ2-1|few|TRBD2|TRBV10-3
CAIRETSGSNEQFF
TGTGCCATCAGGGAGACTAGCGGGAGTAATGAGCAGTTCTTC